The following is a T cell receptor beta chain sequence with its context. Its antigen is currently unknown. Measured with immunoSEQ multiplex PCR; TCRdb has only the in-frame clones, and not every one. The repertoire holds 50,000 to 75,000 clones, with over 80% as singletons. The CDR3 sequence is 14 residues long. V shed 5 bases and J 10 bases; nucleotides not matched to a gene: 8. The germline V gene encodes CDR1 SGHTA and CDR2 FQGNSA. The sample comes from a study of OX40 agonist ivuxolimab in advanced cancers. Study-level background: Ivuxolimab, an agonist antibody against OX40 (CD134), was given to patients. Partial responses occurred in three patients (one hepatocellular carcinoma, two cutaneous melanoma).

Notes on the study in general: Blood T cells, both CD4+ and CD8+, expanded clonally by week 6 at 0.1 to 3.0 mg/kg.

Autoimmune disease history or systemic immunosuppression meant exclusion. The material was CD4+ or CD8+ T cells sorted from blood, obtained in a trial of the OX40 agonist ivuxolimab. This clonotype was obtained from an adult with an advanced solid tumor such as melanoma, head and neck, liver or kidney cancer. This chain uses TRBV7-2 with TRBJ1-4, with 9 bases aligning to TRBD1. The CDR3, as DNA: TGTGCCAGCAGCAAACCGGGACAGGGCGGAAAACTGTTTTTT. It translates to CASSKPGQGGKLFF.